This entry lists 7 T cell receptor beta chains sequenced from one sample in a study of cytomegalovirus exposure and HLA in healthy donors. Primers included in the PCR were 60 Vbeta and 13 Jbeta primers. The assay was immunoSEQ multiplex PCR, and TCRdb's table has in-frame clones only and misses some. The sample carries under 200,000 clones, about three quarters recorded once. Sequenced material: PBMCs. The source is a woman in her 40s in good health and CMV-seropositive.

In nucleotides, the CDR3 is TGCAGCGTTGAAGATCTGGGGTCGGGAGGGACCCAGTACTTC. Translated, it gives CSVEDLGSGGTQYF. This rearrangement joins TRBV29-1 to TRBJ2-5, with 7 bases fitting TRBD2. This CDR3 has 14 residues. The trim removed 0 bases at V and 7 bases at J, leaving 8 bases unmatched. Germline V gene data show CDR1 as SQVTM and CDR2 as ANQGSEA. Together with reference TRBV29-1 and TRBJ2-5, the CDR3 gives the full variable domain: SAVISQKPSRDICQRGTSLTIQCQVDSQVTMMFWYRQQPGQSLTLIATANQGSEATYESGFVIDKFPISRPNLTFSTLTVSNMSPEDSSIYLCSVEDLGSGGTQYFGPGTRLLVL.

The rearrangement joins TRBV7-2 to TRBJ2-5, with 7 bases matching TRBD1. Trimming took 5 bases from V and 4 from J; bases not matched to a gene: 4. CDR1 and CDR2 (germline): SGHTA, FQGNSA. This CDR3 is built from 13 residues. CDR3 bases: TGTGCCAGCAGCCCGGACAGGAGAGAGACCCAGTACTTC. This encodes CASSPDRRETQYF.

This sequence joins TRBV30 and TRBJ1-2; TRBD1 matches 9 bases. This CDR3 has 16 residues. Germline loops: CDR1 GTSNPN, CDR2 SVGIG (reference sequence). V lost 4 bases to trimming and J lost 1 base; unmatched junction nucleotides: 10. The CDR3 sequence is CAWITGGGMGNYGYTF. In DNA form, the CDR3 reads TGTGCCTGGATCACAGGGGGCGGAATGGGTAACTATGGCTACACCTTC.

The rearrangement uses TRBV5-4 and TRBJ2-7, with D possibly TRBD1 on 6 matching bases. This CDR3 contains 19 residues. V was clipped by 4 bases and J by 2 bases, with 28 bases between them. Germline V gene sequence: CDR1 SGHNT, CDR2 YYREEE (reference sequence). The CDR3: CASSPGLRGSKGSTYEQYF. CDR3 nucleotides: TGTGCCAGCAGCCCCGGCCTCAGGGGCTCGAAGGGCTCAACCTACGAGCAGTACTTC.

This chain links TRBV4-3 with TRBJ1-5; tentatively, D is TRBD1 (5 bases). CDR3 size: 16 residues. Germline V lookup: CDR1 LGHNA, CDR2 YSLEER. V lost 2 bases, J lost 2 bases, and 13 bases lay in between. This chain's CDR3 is CASSQSGGEGNQPQHF. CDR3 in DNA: TGCGCCAGCAGCCAATCGGGAGGGGAAGGCAATCAGCCCCAGCATTTT.

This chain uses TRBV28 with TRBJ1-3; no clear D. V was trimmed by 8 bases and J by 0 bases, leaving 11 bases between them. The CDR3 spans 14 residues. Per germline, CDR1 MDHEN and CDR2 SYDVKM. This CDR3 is CASLNRDSGNTIYF. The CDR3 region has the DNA TGTGCCAGCCTAAACCGGGACTCTGGAAACACCATATATTTT.

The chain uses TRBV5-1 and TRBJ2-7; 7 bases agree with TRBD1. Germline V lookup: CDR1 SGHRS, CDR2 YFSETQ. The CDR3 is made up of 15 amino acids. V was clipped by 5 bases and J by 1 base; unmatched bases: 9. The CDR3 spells CASSPKQGSSYEQYF. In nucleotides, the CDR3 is TGCGCCAGCAGTCCTAAACAGGGGTCGTCCTACGAGCAGTACTTC.